Below are 20 T cell receptor beta chains sequenced from a single sample in a study of T cells after yellow fever vaccination. TCRdb re-derived calls from the 5' RACE reads in MiXCR, one entry per CDR3 protein. The repertoire includes 25,000 or so distinct CDR3 sequences, 4.5% of them detected once, and around two fifths sits in the top ten. The starting material was PBMCs, either bulk or a sorted T-cell subset (CD4+, CD8+, memory, or dextramer-sorted; not recorded which), obtained on the day of the yellow fever booster vaccination. Receptor source: a man in his late teens or twenties who received the YFV17D yellow fever vaccine.

This clonotype was seen many times. The rearrangement links TRBV10-3 to TRBJ2-3; 10 nucleotides match TRBD1. The CDR3 totals 15 residues. V lost 6 bases, J lost 4 bases, and 7 bases stayed unmatched. Germline CDR1 ENHRY, CDR2 SYGVKD. The CDR3 here is CAIRTGTGDADTQYF. The DNA of the CDR3 is TGTGCCATCAGAACCGGGACAGGGGACGCAGATACGCAGTATTTT.

This clonotype showed up many times. The rearrangement links TRBV5-1 to TRBJ2-3; 7 bases align to TRBD1. Trimming cost V 5 bases and J 2 bases; bases outside gene matches: 8. The CDR3 length is 15 residues. CDR1 and CDR2 (germline): SGHRS, YFSETQ. CDR3 coding DNA: TGCGCCAGCAGAAGGGGACAGACTTTCACAGATACGCAGTATTTT. Encoded protein: CASRRGQTFTDTQYF.

In its sample, this clonotype was seen many times. V and J are TRBV7-2 and TRBJ2-7; 12 bases align to TRBD2. CDR3 length: 15 residues. V dropped 6 bases and J dropped 6; count of bases not matched to a gene: 9. Looked up from germline, CDR1 is SGHTA and CDR2 is FQGNSA. CDR3 sequence reads: CASSSSSGGGGEQYF. The CDR3 nucleotides read TGTGCCAGCAGTTCCTCTAGCGGGGGGGGCGGCGAGCAGTACTTC.

At least ten counts were recorded for this clonotype. The rearrangement links TRBV5-6 to TRBJ2-1; 10 nucleotides agree with TRBD2. CDR1 SGHDT and CDR2 YYEEEE come from the germline V gene. The trim removed 3 bases at V and 1 base at J, leaving 16 bases unmatched. CDR3 size: 20 residues. Here the CDR3 reads CASSSMFGGSGGPSYNEQFF. In nucleotides, the CDR3 is TGTGCCAGCAGCTCGATGTTCGGCGGTAGCGGGGGGCCTTCCTACAATGAGCAGTTCTTC.

Many counts were recorded for this clonotype. The chain recombines TRBV7-2 with TRBJ1-5, with D possibly matching TRBD1 (5 bases). With 1 base removed from V and 5 bases from J, the gap between germline ends came to 18 bases. Per germline, CDR1 SGHTA and CDR2 FQGNSA. CDR3 length equals 17 residues. CDR3 sequence: CASSLGAGNRGDQPQHF. The CDR3 DNA reads as TGTGCCAGCAGCTTAGGGGCAGGGAATCGGGGGGATCAGCCCCAGCATTTT.

The gene calls are TRBV5-1 and TRBJ2-5, with a possible D match to TRBD1 (7 bases). The CDR3 spans 14 residues. The germline V and J ends were trimmed by 4 bases and 2 bases, with 12 bases remaining between them. CDR1 is SGHRS, CDR2 YFSETQ, per germline. The CDR3 DNA reads as TGCGCCAGCAGCCTCAGGGGGAGGCAAGAGACCCAGTACTTC. This gives the protein CASSLRGRQETQYF.

At least ten counts were recorded for this clonotype. This chain links TRBV20-1 with TRBJ1-6; 9 bases are a match to TRBD1. The CDR3 spans 13 residues. Germline CDR1 and CDR2: DFQATT and SNEGSKA (reference sequence). Trimming cost V 6 bases and J 12 bases; bases outside gene matches: 9. CDR3 amino acids: CSATRQGDGPLHF. The CDR3 DNA reads TGCAGTGCAACGCGACAGGGGGATGGACCCCTCCACTTT.

By sample fraction, this clonotype is medium-sized. CDR3 sequence (DNA): TGCAGTGCTAGAGGACTAGCGGGGGGTGAGCAGTTCTTC. This encodes CSARGLAGGEQFF. V and J are TRBV20-1 and TRBJ2-1, with 13 nucleotides matching TRBD2. The CDR3 spans 13 residues. The V gene's germline CDR1 is DFQATT and CDR2 SNEGSKA (reference sequence). V was pared by 1 base and J by 9 bases, with 0 bases of the junction left unmatched.

This clonotype occurred many times. The CDR3 DNA sequence: TGTGCCAGCAGATATCCGGGACAGGGGGACTATGGCTACACCTTC. Its protein product is CASRYPGQGDYGYTF. The chain joins TRBV7-2 to TRBJ1-2; 11 positions agree with TRBD1. This CDR3 has 15 amino acids. The ends lost 6 bases at V and 3 bases at J; junction bases unmatched: 6. Germline V gene data show CDR1 as SGHTA and CDR2 as FQGNSA.

This clonotype was found many times. The rearrangement links TRBV6-2 or TRBV6-3 to TRBJ2-5; D remains ambiguous. V was shortened by 7 bases and J by 2 bases, with 11 bases between the two germline ends. CDR1 and CDR2 from the germline V gene are MNHEY and SVGEGT. The CDR3 is 13 amino acids. CDR3 DNA sequence: TGTGCCAGCACCCCTTTGGAACAAGAGACCCAGTACTTC. This sequence encodes CASTPLEQETQYF.

This chain uses TRBV20-1 with TRBJ1-1; D not certain. This CDR3 has 12 amino acids. Germline CDR1 and CDR2: DFQATT and SNEGSKA (reference sequence). Deletions cut 6 bases from V and 2 bases from J, with 10 bases between. CDR3 loop: CSAYRQNTEAFF. CDR3 nucleotide sequence: TGCAGTGCCTACAGACAAAACACTGAAGCTTTCTTT.

This clonotype was counted many times. The chain recombines TRBV12-3 or TRBV12-4 with TRBJ1-2, with D possibly matching TRBD1 (5 bases). This CDR3 region has 13 residues. Trimming cost V 5 bases and J 8 bases, with 15 bases left between them. Here the CDR3 reads CASSPPTVSGYTF. CDR3 DNA: TGTGCCAGCAGTCCGCCGACAGTCAGCGGCTACACCTTC.

This clonotype was found many times. The chain recombines TRBV6-1 with TRBJ2-3; 9 bases agree with TRBD2. CDR3 length: 13 amino acids. Losses at the gene ends were 7 bases for V and 6 bases for J; bases not matched to a gene: 5. CDR1 and CDR2 from the germline V gene are MNHNS and SASEGT. The CDR3 DNA is TGTGCCAGCACAAGCGGGGGGAGGGATACGCAGTATTTT. This encodes CASTSGGRDTQYF.

This clonotype was picked up many times. The rearrangement links TRBV11-2 to TRBJ2-3; the D call may be TRBD1 or TRBD2 (5 bases each). CDR1 is SGHAT and CDR2 is FQNNGV in the germline V gene. This CDR3 has 16 amino acids. V was pared by 4 bases and J by 4 bases, with 18 bases between. The CDR3 here is CASSSFRDPPPDTQYF. The CDR3 DNA sequence: TGTGCCAGCAGCTCCTTCCGGGACCCCCCGCCAGATACGCAGTATTTT.

This clonotype was recorded at least ten times. The chain carries TRBV20-1 and TRBJ2-2; maybe TRBD2 (6 bases). Per germline, CDR1 DFQATT and CDR2 SNEGSKA (reference sequence). V lost 3 bases and J 5 bases, leaving 13 bases between the germline ends. This CDR3 is built from 14 residues. The CDR3 reads CSASMAAGTGELFF. As DNA, the CDR3 is TGCAGTGCTAGCATGGCGGCGGGGACCGGGGAGCTGTTTTTT.

This clonotype came up many times. V gene TRBV11-2 combines with J gene TRBJ2-1; D remains unclear. The CDR3 totals 12 residues. Trimming cost V 5 bases and J 10 bases, with 12 bases left between them. CDR1 and CDR2 from the germline V gene are SGHAT and FQNNGV. CDR3 amino acids: CASSGENLEQFF. The CDR3, as DNA: TGTGCCAGCAGCGGAGAAAATTTAGAGCAGTTCTTC. The variable domain in full, completed from reference TRBV11-2 and TRBJ2-1, reads EAGVAQSPRYKIIEKRQSVAFWCNPISGHATLYWYQQILGQGPKLLIQFQNNGVVDDSQLPKDRFSAERLKGVDSTLKIQPAKLEDSAVYLCASSGENLEQFFGPGTRLTVL.

The gene calls are TRBV5-4 and TRBJ2-5; no definite D call. Trimming pared 4 bases from V and 0 bases from J, leaving 7 bases between. This CDR3 is built from 13 residues. The germline gives CDR1 SGHNT, CDR2 YYREEE (reference sequence). CDR3 loop: CASSDGNQETQYF. The CDR3 nucleotides are TGTGCCAGCAGCGACGGTAACCAAGAGACCCAGTACTTC.

V is TRBV20-1 and J is TRBJ2-3, with 7 bases aligning to TRBD1. Per the germline V gene, CDR1 is DFQATT and CDR2 is SNEGSKA (reference sequence). With V trimmed by 4 bases and J by 0 bases, 4 bases remained unmatched. This CDR3 has 14 residues. The CDR3 sequence: CSANRGSSTDTQYF. CDR3 coding DNA: TGCAGTGCTAACAGGGGATCTAGCACAGATACGCAGTATTTT.

Ten or more counts support this clonotype. The chain links TRBV25-1 to TRBJ1-2; D not resolved. The CDR3 has 14 residues. V was pared by 7 bases and J by 0 bases, with 12 bases between. CDR1 is MGHDK and CDR2 is SYGVNS in the germline V gene. The CDR3 spells CASIRPGTNYGYTF. As DNA, the CDR3 is TGTGCCAGCATTCGGCCGGGAACTAACTATGGCTACACCTTC.

There are many counts of this clonotype. This rearrangement joins TRBV7-8 to TRBJ1-1; D gene uncertain. The CDR3 contains 13 residues. With 2 bases removed from V and 6 bases from J, the gap between germline ends came to 10 bases. Per germline, CDR1 SGHVS and CDR2 FQNEAQ. This CDR3 reads CASSLRLTPEAFF. CDR3 sequence (DNA): TGTGCCAGCAGCTTAAGGCTAACGCCTGAAGCTTTCTTT. The variable domain in full, with the rest retrieved from reference TRBV7-8 and TRBJ1-1, is GAGVSQSPRYKVAKRGQDVALRCDPISGHVSLFWYQQALGQGPEFLTYFQNEAQLDKSGLPSDRFFAERPEGSVSTLKIQRTQQEDSAVYLCASSLRLTPEAFFGQGTRLTVV.